This T cell receptor beta chain was captured in a study of blood T cell repertoires in COVID-19. In the study overall: Acute and convalescent COVID-19 specimens originated in the United States, Italy and Spain.

Participants were placed into cohorts based on the clinical history they reported. Before being deemed recovered, Cohort 3 donors had two negative PCRs, clearance, or symptom resolution. The ends lost 6 bases at V and 2 bases at J; junction bases unmatched: 4. The V gene's germline CDR1 is LNHDA and CDR2 SQIVND (reference sequence). The CDR3 covers 14 residues. The authors' processing: Estimation of nucleated cell counts relied on the amplification of reference gene primers. The method was immunoSEQ multiplex PCR; TCRdb's version includes in-frame clones alone and lacks a portion of them. V and J calls and clone size are given by that table; D and trimming were obtained from the DNA. The table shows some 400,000 clones, with just under 90% occurring only once.

Sequencing input: PBMCs or T cells enriched from blood (not recorded which). The chain recombines TRBV19 with TRBJ2-1; the match to TRBD2 covers 7 bases. The receptor was isolated from a woman aged 25-40 years who had recovered from COVID-19. DNA for the CDR3: TGTGCCAGTAGGGTCGGGGGGACCTACAATGAGCAGTTCTTC. It encodes CASRVGGTYNEQFF.